This T cell receptor (beta chain) appears in the sequencing data of a study of identical twins. This clonotype was counted between two and nine times. Antigen: not known. TCRdb redid the calling of the 5' RACE reads with MiXCR, one entry per CDR3 protein. Of about 900,000 distinct CDR3 sequences listed, roughly an eighth are singletons. The CDR3 has 16 amino acids. Trimming took 3 bases from V and 4 from J; bases not matched to a gene: 11. CDR1 MNHEY and CDR2 SMNVEV come from the germline V gene (reference sequence). The study's findings and limits: Carriage of fewer insertions was seen in abundant cord blood beta clonotypes, whereas memory repertoires showed none. The analysis was cross-sectional rather than longitudinal within donors.

The same specimen was also included in a second study, on yellow fever vaccine responses in identical twins. That work states: Vaccine-induced T cell responses in twins were reportedly observed to appear partly convergent, partly personalized.

The specimen was PBMCs. The chain combines TRBV27 with TRBJ1-2; 7 nucleotides match TRBD1. This TCR was sampled from a woman aged 18-29 years in good health. The CDR3 nucleotides read TGTGCCAGCAGTTTCAACCGACAGGGTACGTCCTATGGCTACACCTTC. Translation: CASSFNRQGTSYGYTF.